These 25 T cell receptor beta chains came from one sample sequenced in a study of T-cell reconstitution after alpha-beta-depleted transplantation in children. During its preparation, the TCRbeta library received unique molecular identifiers. One entry per CDR3 protein, called by TCRdb with MiXCR from the PCR reads. The sample yields approximately 400,000 distinct CDR3 sequences, 16% seen once. The starting material was PBMCs, mostly from graft donor cells, obtained 360 days after TCRalphabeta/CD19-depleted stem cell transplant. The receptors come from a boy under two years old who had a stem cell transplant for Wiskott-Aldrich syndrome, so the T cells may come from the graft donor.

The sample holds a few counts of this clonotype. V is TRBV6-1 and J is TRBJ2-2, with 8 positions matching TRBD1. The V gene's germline CDR1 is MNHNS and CDR2 SASEGT. This CDR3 has 16 residues. The J segment lost 4 bases and the V segment lost 2 bases, leaving 6 bases of the junction unmatched. In DNA form, the CDR3 reads TGTGCCAGCAGTGAATCAGGGACAGGCTCCACCGGGGAGCTGTTTTTT. It codes for CASSESGTGSTGELFF.

A few counts support this clonotype. The chain has TRBV29-1 and TRBJ2-1; maybe TRBD2 (7 bases). Germline assignment: CDR1 SQVTM and CDR2 ANQGSEA. V gave up 7 bases and J gave up 6 bases, with 16 bases separating them. The CDR3 length is 13 residues. In DNA, the CDR3 is TGCAGCGGGGGGGGGCCCCAGGGCAATGAGCAGTTCTTC. Protein: CSGGGPQGNEQFF.

This clonotype was seen a few times. The chain is built from TRBV6-1 and TRBJ2-7; 9 bases are shared with TRBD1. V was pared by 6 bases and J by 2 bases, with 5 bases of the junction left unmatched. CDR1 MNHNS and CDR2 SASEGT come from the germline V gene. The CDR3 is 14 amino acids. In DNA form, the CDR3 reads TGTGCCAGCAGAGACCGGGACAGGGCCTACGAGCAGTACTTC. Protein product: CASRDRDRAYEQYF.

This clonotype was detected a few times. The chain combines TRBV2 with TRBJ2-5; D is perhaps TRBD1 (5 bases). CDR1 and CDR2 from the germline V gene are SNHLY and FYNNEI. Between the trimmed V and J ends, which lost 10 bases and 1 base, there was a span of 10 bases. The CDR3 has 12 amino acids. CDR3: CATRTIQETQYF. CDR3 nucleotide sequence: TGTGCCACTCGGACAATCCAAGAGACCCAGTACTTC. The variable domain in full, with the rest retrieved from reference TRBV2 and TRBJ2-5, is EPEVTQTPSHQVTQMGQEVILRCVPISNHLYFYWYRQILGQKVEFLVSFYNNEISEKSEIFDDQFSVERPDGSNFTLKIRSTKLEDSAMYFCATRTIQETQYFGPGTRLLVL.

The V and J genes are TRBV5-1 and TRBJ1-6; 9 bases line up with TRBD1. This CDR3 has 15 amino acids. The ends lost 4 bases at V and 7 bases at J; junction bases unmatched: 6. Germline CDR1 and CDR2: SGHRS and YFSETQ. CDR3 nucleotides: TGCGCCAGCAGCCCGAACGGACAGGGGAATTCACCCCTCCACTTT. The encoded protein is CASSPNGQGNSPLHF.

The chain is built from TRBV7-9 and TRBJ2-3, with TRBD1 identical over 7 bases. With V trimmed by 10 bases and J by 7 bases, 11 bases remained unmatched. CDR1 is SEHNR and CDR2 is FQNEAQ in the germline V gene (reference sequence). There are 13 residues in the CDR3. The CDR3 sequence is CATNPRDSHTQYF. The CDR3 bases are TGTGCCACCAACCCCCGGGACAGCCATACGCAGTATTTT.

The chain recombines TRBV18 with TRBJ1-4; D remains ambiguous. The V gene's germline CDR1 is KGHSH and CDR2 LQKENI. V lost 2 bases and J 5 bases, leaving 9 bases between the germline ends. CDR3 size: 14 residues. CDR3 bases: TGTGCCAGCTCACCAAGTTCCCGAAATGAAAAACTGTTTTTT. Translation: CASSPSSRNEKLFF.

V usage is TRBV5-1 and J usage is TRBJ2-2, with D possibly TRBD2 on 5 matching bases. V was clipped by 0 bases and J by 5 bases, with 11 bases between them. The CDR3 is 15 residues long. Germline-derived CDR1 and CDR2 are SGHRS and YFSETQ. The DNA for the CDR3 is TGCGCCAGCAGCTTGGGACCCGGGGAAACCGGGGAGCTGTTTTTT. Translated: CASSLGPGETGELFF. The whole variable domain, remainder taken from reference TRBV5-1 and TRBJ2-2, is KAGVTQTPRYLIKTRGQQVTLSCSPISGHRSVSWYQQTPGQGLQFLFEYFSETQRNKGNFPGRFSGRQFSNSRSEMNVSTLELGDSALYLCASSLGPGETGELFFGEGSRLTVL.

This clonotype showed up just a few times. This chain links TRBV10-3 with TRBJ2-3, with a weak D call TRBD2 (6 bases). This CDR3 is 14 amino acids long. The V gene lost 10 bases and the J gene lost 3 bases, with 17 bases spanning the gap. From germline, CDR1 is ENHRY and CDR2 SYGVKD. CDR3 nucleotide sequence: TGTGCCACCATGGCTAGAGGAGGGACAGATACGCAGTATTTT. This gives the protein CATMARGGTDTQYF.

The sample holds a few counts of this clonotype. This chain's CDR3 is CASSFRGGAQETQYF. The CDR3 region has the DNA TGTGCCAGCAGCTTCCGGGGGGGGGCCCAAGAGACCCAGTACTTC. The chain is built from TRBV7-9 and TRBJ2-5, with TRBD2 matching over 8 bases. V lost 3 bases, J lost 1 base, and 4 bases stayed unmatched. From germline, CDR1 is SEHNR and CDR2 FQNEAQ (reference sequence). There are 15 residues in the CDR3.

This clonotype was detected a few times. This chain connects TRBV9 to TRBJ1-3; 7 bases are a match to TRBD1. The CDR3 is 14 residues long. The ends lost 0 bases at V and 7 bases at J; junction bases unmatched: 4. Looked up from germline, CDR1 is SGDLS and CDR2 is YYNGEE. CDR3 coding DNA: TGTGCCAGCAGCGTAGCCCTACAGGGGAACACCATATATTTT. Translating gives CASSVALQGNTIYF.

In its sample, this clonotype was seen a few times. The chain carries TRBV12-3 or TRBV12-4 and TRBJ1-6; D gene ambiguous. The CDR3 length is 14 residues. With 7 bases removed from V and 6 bases from J, the gap between germline ends came to 13 bases. The CDR3 DNA reads TGTGCCAGCAACTCTGGACGGGTTAATTCACCCCTCCACTTT. Amino acid sequence: CASNSGRVNSPLHF.

This clonotype was recorded at least ten times. J is TRBJ2-7 and V is TRBV12-3 or TRBV12-4; 8 bases fit TRBD2. The V segment lost 3 bases and the J segment 3 bases; nucleotides outside the gene matches: 7. CDR3 size: 15 residues. The CDR3 DNA is TGTGCCAGCAGTTTTTCCGGGACTAGAGGCTACGAGCAGTACTTC. The encoded protein is CASSFSGTRGYEQYF.

The gene calls are TRBV6-2 or TRBV6-3 and TRBJ2-2; possible D gene TRBD2, 6 bases. This CDR3 is built from 17 residues. Germline V gene sequence: CDR1 MNHEY, CDR2 SVGEGT. V was clipped by 4 bases and J by 1 base, with 16 bases between them. The CDR3 is CASSSPGVAENTGELFF. CDR3 nucleotides: TGTGCCAGCAGTTCTCCTGGGGTAGCGGAGAACACCGGGGAGCTGTTTTTT.

There are a few counts of this clonotype. The chain couples TRBV5-1 to TRBJ2-2, with no clear D. CDR1 and CDR2 (germline): SGHRS, YFSETQ. The CDR3 loop spans 14 amino acids. Trimming pared 2 bases from V and 7 bases from J, leaving 12 bases between. The DNA for the CDR3 is TGCGCCAGCAGCTTTGGTAAATCAATCGGGGAGCTGTTTTTT. As protein: CASSFGKSIGELFF.

The chain recombines TRBV7-2 with TRBJ2-5; D unresolved. Germline CDR1 reads SGHTA; CDR2 reads FQGNSA. The germline V and J ends were trimmed by 2 bases and 9 bases, with 4 bases remaining between them. The CDR3 spans 10 residues. The CDR3 sequence is CASSLRAQYF. CDR3 DNA: TGTGCCAGCAGCTTAAGGGCCCAGTACTTC.

This clonotype has only a few counts. This chain uses TRBV20-1 with TRBJ2-7; 7 positions match TRBD2. The length of the CDR3 is 13 residues. The V and J ends lost 3 bases and 2 bases, in that order; junction bases with no gene match: 4. CDR1 and CDR2 from the germline V gene are DFQATT and SNEGSKA (reference sequence). In DNA, the CDR3 is TGCAGTGCTAGTCCGGGAGGCACCTACGAGCAGTACTTC. Protein product: CSASPGGTYEQYF.

This chain joins TRBV4-3 and TRBJ2-1; TRBD1 aligns across 7 bases. The V and J ends lost 0 bases and 8 bases, in that order; junction bases with no gene match: 13. CDR1 is LGHNA, CDR2 YSLEER, per germline. The CDR3 is 17 amino acids. CDR3 DNA: TGCGCCAGCAGCCAAGATCTCGGTGTGACAGGGTACCATGAGCAGTTCTTC. It translates to CASSQDLGVTGYHEQFF.

This clonotype was detected only a few times. The CDR3: CSTGPTFITDTQYF. The DNA of the CDR3 is TGCAGCACAGGACCGACTTTTATAACAGATACGCAGTATTTT. This chain joins TRBV29-1 and TRBJ2-3, with a possible D match to TRBD1 (5 bases). The length of the CDR3 is 14 residues. Germline CDR1 is SQVTM and CDR2 is ANQGSEA. Trimming took off 8 bases at V and 3 bases at J, with 18 bases between the two ends.

The J gene is TRBJ2-1, the V gene TRBV27; D is uncertain. This CDR3 has 16 residues. Per germline, CDR1 MNHEY and CDR2 SMNVEV (reference sequence). The V gene lost 2 bases and the J gene lost 0 bases, with 11 bases spanning the gap. The CDR3 loop reads CASSLIPWGSYNEQFF. The CDR3 nucleotides are TGTGCCAGCAGTTTAATTCCGTGGGGCTCCTACAATGAGCAGTTCTTC.

This clonotype has a handful of counts. The chain is built from TRBV27 and TRBJ2-2; TRBD1 matches 10 bases. With V trimmed by 1 base and J by 8 bases, 10 bases remained unmatched. Germline V gene sequence: CDR1 MNHEY, CDR2 SMNVEV (reference sequence). This CDR3 contains 17 residues. CDR3 sequence (DNA): TGTGCCAGCAGTTTATGGGGGGACAGGGGCCCTGGGGGGGAGCTGTTTTTT. Encoded protein: CASSLWGDRGPGGELFF.

The CDR3 sequence: CASSHLRTSGGTDTQYF. CDR3 bases: TGTGCCAGCAGCCACCTGCGGACTAGCGGGGGCACAGATACGCAGTATTTT. V usage is TRBV3-1 and J usage is TRBJ2-3, with 12 bases fitting TRBD2. The CDR3 length is 17 residues. The V gene end was trimmed by 3 bases and the J gene end by 1 base; junction bases not matched to a gene: 5. The germline V gene has CDR1 LGHDT and CDR2 YNNKEL (reference sequence).

The genes are TRBV6-5 and TRBJ1-3; 7 bases map to TRBD1. CDR3 length equals 13 residues. V lost 7 bases and J lost 4; bases outside the gene matches: 4. Germline assignment: CDR1 MNHEY and CDR2 SVGAGI. CDR3 loop: CASKGAAGNTIYF. The CDR3 nucleotides are TGTGCCAGCAAGGGGGCTGCCGGAAACACCATATATTTT.

Regarding this clonotype: The junction differs from germline at one of its ends, possibly a read error. This chain links TRBV12-3 or TRBV12-4 with TRBJ2-2, with TRBD2 identical over 7 bases. CDR3 length: 18 residues. The CDR3 loop reads CACSLFGGGLSGTGELFF. The CDR3, as DNA: TGTGCCTGCAGTTTATTTGGCGGGGGTCTTTCGGGAACCGGGGAGCTGTTTTTT.

This clonotype was counted a few times. V and J are TRBV20-1 and TRBJ2-7; tentatively, D is TRBD1 (5 bases). The CDR3 sequence is 14 residues long. Germline V gene lookup returns CDR1 DFQATT and CDR2 SNEGSKA (reference sequence). Trimming removed 3 bases at V and 2 bases at J, with 14 bases between. In DNA, the CDR3 is TGCAGTGCTAGTTCCTGGGGCAGGGCCTACGAGCAGTACTTC. Encoded protein: CSASSWGRAYEQYF.